This T cell receptor (beta chain) appears in the sequencing data of a study of blood T cells in healthy people across ages. Details on this clonotype: Its antigen remains unidentified.

Study conclusions and caveats: Compared with aged donors, long-lived donors showed fewer expanded clones, suggesting selection. Per million T cells, the diversity of TCR beta decreased roughly linearly as age advanced.

Using a J-beta primer mix together with a sample-barcoded 5' primer, a second PCR was run for about 6 to 11 cycles. A tag from a template-switch adaptor with 12 random nucleotides marked each cDNA molecule. TCRdb itself ran the 5' RACE reads through MiXCR, one entry per CDR3 protein. This table has hundreds of thousands of distinct CDR3 sequences, more than 25% appearing once. This CDR3 spans 11 amino acids. Trimming stripped 6 bases from V and 4 bases from J, with 6 bases between. The germline CDR1 and CDR2 sequences are PRHDT and FYEKMQ (reference sequence). Another study also made use of these data, one on T cells of mothers and their children.

The material sequenced was blood. The V call is TRBV13, the J call TRBJ1-1; D gene unclear. The TCR was taken from a boy between 10 and 17 years old in good health. CDR3 in DNA: TGTGCCAGCAGGGTGTTCACTGAAGCTTTCTTT. Translated, it gives CASRVFTEAFF.